Listed below are T cell receptor beta chains from one sample, sequenced in a study of tumor-infiltrating lymphocytes in primary liver carcinoma. One entry per CDR3 protein results from TCRdb running MiXCR on the multiplex PCR reads. The sample yields around 210,000 distinct CDR3 sequences, approximately 64% seen once. The source material was peripheral blood. The receptor set was obtained from a woman aged 60-75 years with primary liver carcinoma and hepatitis B virus infection. Each CDR3 is given with its conserved first and last residue. D genes are given only for firm matches. Clone size is stated in some rows and not others, as once, few, many or a class when expanded.

V: TRBV6-1
size: NA
D: NA
J: TRBJ1-5
CDR3: CASSGTGNQSQHF
DNA: TGTGCCAGCAGTGGCACGGGCAATCAGTCCCAGCATTTT

V: TRBV6-5
size: many
D: NA
J: TRBJ2-5
CDR3: CASHRPEGETQYF
DNA: TGTGCCAGTCATCGACCGGAGGGCGAGACCCAGTACTTC

V: TRBV6-1
size: many
D: NA
J: TRBJ1-5
CDR3: CATDFLKEGNQPQHF
DNA: TGTGCCACCGATTTTCTTAAGGAGGGCAATCAGCCCCAGCATTTT

V: TRBV4-1
size: many
D: TRBD1
J: TRBJ2-3
CDR3: CASSSNPGGRDTQYF
DNA: TGCGCCAGCAGCTCGAACCCAGGGGGTAGGGATACGCAGTATTTT

V: TRBV6-5
size: few
D: NA
J: TRBJ2-7
CDR3: CASSFAAYEQYF
DNA: TGTGCCAGCAGTTTTGCTGCTTACGAGCAGTACTTC

V: TRBV12-3/TRBV12-4
size: NA
D: NA
J: TRBJ2-7
CDR3: CASCLVGHEQYF
DNA: TGTGCCAGCTGTTTGGTCGGGCACGAGCAGTACTTC

V: TRBV28
size: NA
D: NA
J: TRBJ1-2
CDR3: CASNHVFRDQQIRSGYTF
DNA: TGTGCCAGCAATCACGTATTCCGGGACCAGCAGATCAGGAGTGGCTACACCTTC

V: TRBV11-3
size: medium-sized
D: NA
J: TRBJ1-2
CDR3: CASSPTTAAIYF
DNA: TGTGCCAGCAGCCCAACTACAGCGGCTATATACTTC

V: TRBV6-1
size: few
D: NA
J: TRBJ1-1
CDR3: CANSAGRLKAYPDNTEAFF
DNA: TGTGCCAACAGTGCCGGCAGGCTTAAGGCATACCCGGATAACACTGAAGCTTTCTTT

V: TRBV7-8
size: NA
D: NA
J: TRBJ2-7
CDR3: CDSSSRGGAYEQYF
DNA: TGTGACAGCAGTTCCCGTGGCGGTGCCTACGAGCAGTACTTC

V: TRBV11-3
size: many
D: NA
J: TRBJ2-1
CDR3: CASSLQGFEQFF
DNA: TGTGCCAGCAGCTTACAGGGATTTGAGCAGTTCTTC

V: TRBV6-6
size: many
D: NA
J: TRBJ1-2
CDR3: CASTTGQGFGYGYTF
DNA: TGTGCCAGCACCACGGGGCAGGGGTTCGGCTATGGCTACACCTTC

V: TRBV7-9
size: NA
D: NA
J: TRBJ1-1
CDR3: CASSQGESEAFF
DNA: TGTGCCAGCAGCCAGGGAGAGAGTGAAGCTTTCTTT

V: TRBV29-1
size: NA
D: NA
J: TRBJ2-2
CDR3: CSAARGAGQGELFF
DNA: TGCAGCGCCGCTCGGGGGGCAGGCCAAGGGGAGCTGTTTTTT

V: TRBV6-1
size: many
D: TRBD2
J: TRBJ2-7
CDR3: CASSDASGRPYEQYF
DNA: TGTGCCAGCAGTGACGCTAGCGGGAGACCCTACGAGCAGTACTTC

V: TRBV5-5
size: many
D: NA
J: TRBJ2-1
CDR3: CASSFRGRSYNEQFF
DNA: TGTGCCAGCAGCTTTCGGGGGAGGTCCTACAATGAGCAGTTCTTC

V: TRBV5-1
size: NA
D: TRBD1
J: TRBJ2-3
CDR3: CANSFSPGQVADTQYF
DNA: TGCGCCAACAGCTTTTCCCCGGGACAGGTGGCAGATACGCAGTATTTT